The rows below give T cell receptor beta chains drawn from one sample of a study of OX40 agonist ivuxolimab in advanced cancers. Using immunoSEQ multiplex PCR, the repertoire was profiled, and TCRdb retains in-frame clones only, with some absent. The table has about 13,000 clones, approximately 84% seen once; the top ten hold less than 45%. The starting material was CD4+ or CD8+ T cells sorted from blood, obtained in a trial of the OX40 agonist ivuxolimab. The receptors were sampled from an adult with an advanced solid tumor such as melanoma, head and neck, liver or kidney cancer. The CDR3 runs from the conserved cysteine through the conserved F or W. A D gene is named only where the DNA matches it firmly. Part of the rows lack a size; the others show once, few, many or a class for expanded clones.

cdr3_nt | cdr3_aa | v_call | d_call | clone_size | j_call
TGTGCCAGCAGTTTATCGGTCGGGGGGCCAATTTCCTGGGAAGCTTTCTTT | CASSLSVGGPISWEAFF | TRBV27 | NA | NA | TRBJ1-1
TGCGCCAGCAGCCAGGGACGGGGTAATGAAAAACTGTTTTTT | CASSQGRGNEKLFF | TRBV4-1 | NA | NA | TRBJ1-4
TGTGCCAGCAGCTTATCAGGGGGGCCCAAAAACACTGAAGCTTTCTTT | CASSLSGGPKNTEAFF | TRBV7-9 | TRBD1 | NA | TRBJ1-1
TGTGCCAGCAGCGCTCAGGACAGATTGAGCTCCTACAATGAGCAGTTCTTC | CASSAQDRLSSYNEQFF | TRBV9 | NA | few | TRBJ2-1
TGCGCCAGCAGCGAGGGACCAGATACGCAGTATTTT | CASSEGPDTQYF | TRBV4-1 | NA | once | TRBJ2-3
TGTGCCAGCAGCTTTGGCAGCGGAACCGGGGAGCTGTTTTTT | CASSFGSGTGELFF | TRBV5-6 | NA | NA | TRBJ2-2
TGTGCCAGCAGCGTAGGGTCGCCCGGGGAGCTGTTTTTT | CASSVGSPGELFF | TRBV9 | NA | NA | TRBJ2-2
TGTGCTAGTGGTTTGGTACCCGGCGAGCAGTACTTC | CASGLVPGEQYF | TRBV12-5 | NA | NA | TRBJ2-7
TGTGCTAGCAGCTTAGAAGCAGGCACAGATACGCAGTATTTT | CASSLEAGTDTQYF | TRBV7-7 | NA | NA | TRBJ2-3
TGTGCCAGCAGCTGGGGGGGCAGCTATCAGCCCCAGCATTTT | CASSWGGSYQPQHF | TRBV7-8 | NA | few | TRBJ1-5
TGTGCCAGCAGCTTTGGGCAACCCGCGAACACCGGGGAGCTGTTTTTT | CASSFGQPANTGELFF | TRBV7-9 | NA | NA | TRBJ2-2
TGTGCCACCAGCGACTTGGGGGGGGCCGGGGAGCTGTTTTTT | CATSDLGGAGELFF | TRBV15 | TRBD2 | NA | TRBJ2-2
TGTGCCAGCAGCCAATTTGCTGACACTGAAGCTTTCTTT | CASSQFADTEAFF | TRBV7-8 | NA | NA | TRBJ1-1
TGTGCCAGCAGTGAAGCACGCGTATCCACAGATACGCAGTATTTT | CASSEARVSTDTQYF | TRBV2 | NA | NA | TRBJ2-3
TGTGCCAGCAGCTTCTTAATCGGACAGGGGGCTTGGACCTACAATGAGCAGTTCTTC | CASSFLIGQGAWTYNEQFF | TRBV7-8 | TRBD1 | NA | TRBJ2-1
TGTGCCACCAGCAGAGATCACCCAGGCCCCACAGATACGCAGTATTTT | CATSRDHPGPTDTQYF | TRBV15 | NA | few | TRBJ2-3
TGTGCCAGCAGTCCGACGGGAGCATTGGGGCCCCAGCATTTT | CASSPTGALGPQHF | TRBV27 | NA | few | TRBJ1-5
TGTGCCAGCAGTGATTCGGGCTACGAGCAGTACTTC | CASSDSGYEQYF | TRBV2 | NA | NA | TRBJ2-7
TGCGCCAGCAGCCTAGGGACAGCCTCCACCTACGAGCAGTACTTC | CASSLGTASTYEQYF | TRBV4-1 | TRBD1 | NA | TRBJ2-7
TGTGCCAGCAGCTCTGGCTCGAGGGAGACCCAGTACTTC | CASSSGSRETQYF | TRBV7-9 | NA | NA | TRBJ2-5
TGTGCCAGCAGCTTAGCATCCTACGAGCAGTACTTC | CASSLASYEQYF | TRBV11-2 | NA | NA | TRBJ2-7
TGTGCCAGCAGCGTAGGCCAGGGGGCGCGTACCGGGGAGCTGTTTTTT | CASSVGQGARTGELFF | TRBV9 | TRBD1 | medium-sized | TRBJ2-2
TGTGCCTGGAGTGTACTGGCAGGGCTAGGTCCTCCTAAACCCCTCCACTTT | CAWSVLAGLGPPKPLHF | TRBV30 | NA | once | TRBJ1-6
TGTGCCAGCAGCCCGGGGGCCTACGAGCAGTACTTC | CASSPGAYEQYF | TRBV6-5 | NA | NA | TRBJ2-7
TGTGCCAGCAGCTTAGATCGGGGAAACAATGAGCAGTTCTTC | CASSLDRGNNEQFF | TRBV7-6 | NA | NA | TRBJ2-1
TGTGCCAGCAGCTTAGAGGTAGCGGGGGGGCTGGTGGAGACCCAGTACTTC | CASSLEVAGGLVETQYF | TRBV11-2 | TRBD2 | NA | TRBJ2-5
TGCGCCAGCAGCCTACTCTTAGAGGCCGGAGCGTCTTCACCCCTCCACTTT | CASSLLLEAGASSPLHF | TRBV4-1 | NA | few | TRBJ1-6